The present entry profiles one T cell receptor (beta chain) with its context. Per the original methods: Amplifying reference gene primers gave estimates of nucleated cell counts. TCRdb's table, derived via immunoSEQ multiplex PCR, lists solely in-frame clones and lacks some. That table gives V, J and clone size, and the DNA gave D and trimming. The sample shows around 250,000 clones, 80% to 90% of them seen only once. From germline, CDR1 is MNHEY and CDR2 SVGAGI. Between the trimmed V and J ends, which lost 2 bases and 4 bases, there was a span of 17 bases. The CDR3 extends over 16 amino acids. Recovered status in Cohort 3 required two negative PCRs, clearance, or symptom resolution. The sample is drawn from a study of blood T cell repertoires in COVID-19. At the level of the study: PBMCs, B-cell-depleted T cells, or T cells provided the cDNA or gDNA that made up the material.

The sequencing input was PBMCs or T cells enriched from blood (not recorded which). This sequence originates from a man between 18 and 35 years old who had recovered from COVID-19. The chain employs TRBV6-5 and TRBJ2-5; perhaps TRBD2 as D (6 bases). CDR3 in DNA: TGTGCCAGCAGTTACGCACCAGGGAGGTTGGGAGAGACCCAGTACTTC. This codes for CASSYAPGRLGETQYF.